These 7 T cell receptor beta chains came from one sample sequenced in a study of OX40 agonist ivuxolimab in advanced cancers. Measured with immunoSEQ multiplex PCR; TCRdb has only the in-frame clones, and not every one. The sample records some 67,000 clones, about 88% being singletons. The sequencing here drew on CD4+ or CD8+ T cells sorted from blood, taken in a trial of the OX40 agonist ivuxolimab. All receptors derive from an adult with an advanced solid tumor such as melanoma, head and neck, liver or kidney cancer.

The genes are TRBV19 and TRBJ1-5, with D perhaps matching TRBD1 (5 bases). The CDR3 loop spans 16 amino acids. V was trimmed by 0 bases and J by 7 bases, leaving 16 bases between them. Germline V gives CDR1 LNHDA, CDR2 SQIVND (reference sequence). The CDR3 loop reads CASSIEGGEFRQPQHF. The CDR3 DNA sequence: TGTGCCAGTAGTATAGAGGGGGGTGAATTCAGGCAGCCCCAGCATTTT.

V gene TRBV11-3 combines with J gene TRBJ2-3; 7 bases match TRBD2. The CDR3 is 16 residues long. Trimming at V came to 4 bases and at J to 0 bases, leaving 7 bases not matched to a gene. Germline lookup yields CDR1 SGHNT and CDR2 YENEEA. As DNA, the CDR3 is TGTGCCAGCAGCTCCCGAGGTAGCGGGAGCACAGATACGCAGTATTTT. Its protein product is CASSSRGSGSTDTQYF.

This chain connects TRBV23-1 to TRBJ2-1, with a weak D call TRBD2 (5 bases). TRBV23-1 is labeled an ORF, and its function is uncertain. There are 14 residues in the CDR3. V lost 1 base to trimming and J lost 5 bases, with 9 bases between them. The CDR3 here is CASSQFPGNNEQFF. The CDR3 bases are TGCGCCAGCAGTCAATTCCCGGGGAACAATGAGCAGTTCTTC.

V and J are TRBV5-1 and TRBJ1-4; no reliable D call. The germline V gene has CDR1 SGHRS and CDR2 YFSETQ. This CDR3 has 16 residues. Trimming took off 0 bases at V and 0 bases at J, with 9 bases between the two ends. CDR3 amino acids: CASSLGQIATNEKLFF. CDR3 sequence (DNA): TGCGCCAGCAGCTTGGGGCAGATAGCAACTAATGAAAAACTGTTTTTT.

The DNA for the CDR3 is TGTGCCAGCAGTCCCGAAGGACTAGTCGATGAGCAGTTCTTC. Translated, it gives CASSPEGLVDEQFF. The chain recombines TRBV6-6 with TRBJ2-1; 7 nucleotides align to TRBD2. J lost 8 bases, V lost 5 bases, and 9 bases had no gene match. This CDR3 region has 14 residues. CDR1 is MNHNY, CDR2 SVGAGI, per germline (reference sequence).

The chain joins TRBV5-5 to TRBJ1-2; 9 bases agree with TRBD1. The CDR3 consists of 13 residues. Trimming at V came to 4 bases and at J to 4 bases, leaving 2 bases not matched to a gene. Germline loops: CDR1 SGHKS, CDR2 YYEKEE (reference sequence). The DNA for the CDR3 is TGTGCCAGCAGCCAGGACAGGGGCTATGGCTACACCTTC. The encoded protein is CASSQDRGYGYTF.

This clone is a singleton in its sample. The chain joins TRBV7-9 to TRBJ2-2; the match to TRBD2 covers 9 bases. This CDR3 comprises 17 residues. Germline CDR1 reads SEHNR; CDR2 reads FQNEAQ (reference sequence). With V trimmed by 1 base and J by 4 bases, 7 bases remained unmatched. Here the CDR3 reads CASSLDSSGISTGELFF. The CDR3 DNA sequence: TGTGCCAGCAGCTTAGATTCTAGCGGGATCAGCACCGGGGAGCTGTTTTTT.